These T cell receptor beta chains were read from a single sample in a study of blood T cell repertoires in COVID-19. Here immunoSEQ multiplex PCR was the method, and the copy in TCRdb shows in-frame clones only, minus some. The table lists around 300,000 clones, roughly 88% of them singletons. Material: peripheral blood. Receptors were obtained from a woman aged 25-40 years with active or convalescent COVID-19. Both conserved end residues are part of each CDR3. D genes are given only for firm matches. Where a row states a size, it is once, few, many or the class of an expanded clone; other rows omit it.

>.|TRBV18|TRBJ1-4|15|.
TGTGCCAGCTCACCACCAGGGGGAACTAATGAAAAACTGTTTTTT
CASSPPGGTNEKLFF
>TRBD1|TRBV5-4|TRBJ2-7|12|.
TGTGCCAGCAGCGTGACAGGGAACGAGCAGTACTTC
CASSVTGNEQYF
>TRBD1|TRBV20-1|TRBJ1-1|14|.
TGCAGTGCTAGTCAGGGGGAATGGGACACTGAAGCTTTCTTT
CSASQGEWDTEAFF
>TRBD2|TRBV27|TRBJ2-5|16|.
TGTGCCAGCAGTTTTGGGGGGGGGTACACGGGCGAAACCCAGTACTTC
CASSFGGGYTGETQYF
>TRBD1|TRBV7-2|TRBJ1-3|16|.
TGTGCCAGCAGCTATGGACAGGTGTCCTCTGGAAACACCATATATTTT
CASSYGQVSSGNTIYF
>.|TRBV25-1|TRBJ2-2|13|once
TGTGCCAGCACTCCAGGGTTGACCGGGGAGCTGTTTTTT
CASTPGLTGELFF
>TRBD2|TRBV3-1/TRBV3-2|TRBJ2-3|16|.
TGTGCCAGCAGCCAAGGAAATGCGGGGGGGCCTGATACGCAGTATTTT
CASSQGNAGGPDTQYF
>.|TRBV7-9|TRBJ1-4|16|.
TGTGCCAGCAGCTTAAGGGGCGGGGTTGGTAATGAAAAACTGTTTTTT
CASSLRGGVGNEKLFF
>.|TRBV2|TRBJ1-5|14|.
TGTGCCAGCAGGATCTCGGAGGGGTATCAGCCCCAGCATTTT
CASRISEGYQPQHF
>.|TRBV19|TRBJ1-1|16|.
TGTGCCAGTAGTTTCGACGGCCGAGGGTGGAACACTGAAGCTTTCTTT
CASSFDGRGWNTEAFF
>.|TRBV6-6|TRBJ1-1|15|.
TGTGCCAGCAGTTATAAAGCTGGCCCAGGCACTGAAGCTTTCTTT
CASSYKAGPGTEAFF
>.|TRBV18|TRBJ1-3|16|.
TGTGCCAGCTCACCATACGACGGAGTCTCTGGAAACACCATATATTTT
CASSPYDGVSGNTIYF
>.|TRBV6-5|TRBJ1-2|14|.
TGTGCCAGCAGCCCGTTGGCTCCTCTTTCGGGCTACACCTTC
CASSPLAPLSGYTF
>TRBD1|TRBV27|TRBJ2-1|15|.
TGTGCCAGCAGTTTTGGGGCGGGACAGGGGCAGGAGCAGTTCTTC
CASSFGAGQGQEQFF